This note documents a single TCR beta chain sequence. Its antigen is currently not known. Base-call qualities are not available, and no considerably larger clone is one nucleotide away. This sample is drawn from a study of T cell changes during pregnancy in multiple sclerosis (dated by TCRdb to between 2018 and 2021). For context, the study as a whole: The study looked at changes in the T cell repertoire across pregnancy in women with multiple sclerosis.

In the germline V gene, CDR1 corresponds to SGDLS and CDR2 to YYNGEE. Unmatched junction bases come to 11, with V trimmed by 2 bases and J by 5 bases. Counted from cysteine to phenylalanine, this CDR3 has 16 amino acids. This entry keeps only the CDR3 DNA: 48 bases, framed from base 1. Receptor libraries were prepared by the immunoSEQ multiplex PCR assay. This is the immuneACCESS table as TCRdb keeps it, with only in-frame sequences that have V and J called. A part of the clones is gone; compared with another copy, unresolved V genes explain less than half, and the rest is unexplained. The sample table records 75,000 to 95,000 clones; roughly 93% of these occur just once. The leading ten clones occupy approximately 2.5% of the sample.

The chain is assembled from TRBV9 and TRBJ2-7; 9 nucleotides in the junction match TRBD1. The source was peripheral blood, collected in the second trimester of pregnancy. The receptor comes from a female donor with multiple sclerosis, enrolled in a pregnancy study. The CDR3: CASSVPAGTGSHEQYF. In nucleotide form, the sequence is TGTGCCAGCAGCGTCCCGGCCGGGACAGGGTCCCACGAGCAGTACTTC.